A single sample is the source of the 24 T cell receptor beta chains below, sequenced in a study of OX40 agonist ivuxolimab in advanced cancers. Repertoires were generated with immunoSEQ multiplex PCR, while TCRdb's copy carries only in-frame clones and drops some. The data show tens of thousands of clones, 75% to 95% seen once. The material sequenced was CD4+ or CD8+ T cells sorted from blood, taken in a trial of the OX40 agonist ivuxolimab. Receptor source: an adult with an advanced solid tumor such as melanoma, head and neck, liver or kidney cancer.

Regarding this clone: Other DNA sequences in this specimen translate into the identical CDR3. The CDR3 nucleotides are TGTGCCAGCTCACCCGGGGGTAATGAAAAACTGTTTTTT. Translation: CASSPGGNEKLFF. V is TRBV18 and J is TRBJ1-4, with a possible D match to TRBD1 (5 bases). This CDR3 is 13 amino acids long. Germline lookup yields CDR1 KGHSH and CDR2 LQKENI. The V and J ends lost 3 bases and 4 bases respectively, with 6 bases between them.

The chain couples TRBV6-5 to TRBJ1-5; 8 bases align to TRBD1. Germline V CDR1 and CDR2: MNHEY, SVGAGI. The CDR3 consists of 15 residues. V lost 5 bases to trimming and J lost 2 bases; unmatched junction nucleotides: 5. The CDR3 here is CASSLTGGGNQPQHF. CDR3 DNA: TGTGCCAGCAGTCTAACAGGGGGAGGCAATCAGCCCCAGCATTTT.

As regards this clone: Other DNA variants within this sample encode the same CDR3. The CDR3 loop reads CASSYSLNTEAFF. The CDR3 DNA follows: TGTGCCAGCAGTTACTCTCTGAACACTGAAGCTTTCTTT. The chain combines TRBV6-6 with TRBJ1-1; D is uncertain. CDR3 size: 13 residues. Germline CDR1 and CDR2: MNHNY and SVGAGI (reference sequence). The ends were cut back, 0 bases at V and 0 bases at J, with 2 bases in the middle.

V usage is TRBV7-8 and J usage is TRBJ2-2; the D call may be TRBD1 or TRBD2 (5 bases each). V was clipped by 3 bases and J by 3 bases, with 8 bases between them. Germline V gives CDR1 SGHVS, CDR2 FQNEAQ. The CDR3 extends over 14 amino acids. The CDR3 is CASSLGVDTGELFF. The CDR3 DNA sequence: TGTGCCAGCAGCTTGGGGGTGGACACCGGGGAGCTGTTTTTT.

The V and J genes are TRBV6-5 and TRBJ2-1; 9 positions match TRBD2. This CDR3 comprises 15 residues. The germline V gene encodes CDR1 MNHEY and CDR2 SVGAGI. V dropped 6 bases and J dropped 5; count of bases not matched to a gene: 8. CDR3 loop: CASSPRTSANNEQFF. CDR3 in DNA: TGTGCCAGCAGCCCCCGGACTAGCGCGAACAATGAGCAGTTCTTC.

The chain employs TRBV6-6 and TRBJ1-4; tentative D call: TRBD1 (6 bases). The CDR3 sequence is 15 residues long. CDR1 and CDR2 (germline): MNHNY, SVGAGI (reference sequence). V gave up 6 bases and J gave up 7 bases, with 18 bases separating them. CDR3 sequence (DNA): TGTGCCAGCAGCTGGACAGCCCTAGGTAGTGAAAAACTGTTTTTT. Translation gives CASSWTALGSEKLFF.

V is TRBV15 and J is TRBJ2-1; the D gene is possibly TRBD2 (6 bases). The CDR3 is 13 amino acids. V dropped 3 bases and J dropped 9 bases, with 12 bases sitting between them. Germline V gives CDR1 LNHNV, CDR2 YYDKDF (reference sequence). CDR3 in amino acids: CATSRGGSSEQFF. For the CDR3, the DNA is TGTGCCACCAGCAGGGGAGGCAGCAGTGAGCAGTTCTTC.

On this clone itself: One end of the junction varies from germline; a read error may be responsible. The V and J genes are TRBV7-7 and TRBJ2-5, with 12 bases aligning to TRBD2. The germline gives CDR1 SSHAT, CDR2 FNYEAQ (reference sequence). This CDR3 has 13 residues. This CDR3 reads CASSETSGGSQYF. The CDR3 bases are TGTGCTAGCAGCGAAACTAGCGGGGGGTCCCAGTACTTC.

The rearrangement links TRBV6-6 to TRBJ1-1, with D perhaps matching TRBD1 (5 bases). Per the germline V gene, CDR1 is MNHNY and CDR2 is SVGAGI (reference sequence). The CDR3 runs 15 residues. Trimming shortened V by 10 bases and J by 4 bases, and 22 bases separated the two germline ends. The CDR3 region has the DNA TGTGCCACCTCAACGCCCAGGGCCCCGGTCACTGAAGCTTTCTTT. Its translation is CATSTPRAPVTEAFF.

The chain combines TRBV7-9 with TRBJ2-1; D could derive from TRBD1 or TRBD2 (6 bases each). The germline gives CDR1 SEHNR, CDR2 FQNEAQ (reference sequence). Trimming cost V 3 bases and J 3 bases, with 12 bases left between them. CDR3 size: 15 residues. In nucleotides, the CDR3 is TGTGCCAGCAGCTTGGGGGGCCCAATCTACAATGAGCAGTTCTTC. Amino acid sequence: CASSLGGPIYNEQFF. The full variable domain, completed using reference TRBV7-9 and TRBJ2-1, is DTGVSQNPRHKITKRGQNVTFRCDPISEHNRLYWYRQTLGQGPEFLTYFQNEAQLEKSRLLSDRFSAERPKGSFSTLEIQRTEQGDSAMYLCASSLGGPIYNEQFFGPGTRLTVL.

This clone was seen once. The CDR3 sequence: CASSLDLGGYTF. In DNA form, the CDR3 reads TGTGCCAGCAGCTTGGACCTAGGGGGCTACACCTTC. The V and J genes are TRBV5-4 and TRBJ1-2, with D uncertain. Trimming cost V 0 bases and J 8 bases, with 8 bases left between them. Germline assignment: CDR1 SGHNT and CDR2 YYREEE (reference sequence). This CDR3 has 12 amino acids.

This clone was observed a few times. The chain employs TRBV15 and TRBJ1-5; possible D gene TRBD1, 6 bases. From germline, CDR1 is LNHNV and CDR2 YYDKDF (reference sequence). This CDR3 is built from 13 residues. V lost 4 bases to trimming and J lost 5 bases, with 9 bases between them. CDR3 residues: CATSIRGDQPQHF. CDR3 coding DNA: TGTGCCACCAGCATCAGGGGCGATCAGCCCCAGCATTTT.

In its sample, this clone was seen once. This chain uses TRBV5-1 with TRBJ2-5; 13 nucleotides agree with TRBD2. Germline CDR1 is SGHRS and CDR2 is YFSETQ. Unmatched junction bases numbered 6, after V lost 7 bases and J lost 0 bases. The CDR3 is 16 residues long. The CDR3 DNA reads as TGCGCCAGCCGCACCGGGACTAGCGGGAACCAAGAGACCCAGTACTTC. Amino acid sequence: CASRTGTSGNQETQYF.

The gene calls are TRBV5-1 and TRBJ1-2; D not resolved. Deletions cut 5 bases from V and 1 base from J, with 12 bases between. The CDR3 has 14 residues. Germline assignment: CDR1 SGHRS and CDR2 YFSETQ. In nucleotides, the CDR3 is TGCGCCAGCAGGACCGACACCCGTAACTATGGCTACACCTTC. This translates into CASRTDTRNYGYTF.

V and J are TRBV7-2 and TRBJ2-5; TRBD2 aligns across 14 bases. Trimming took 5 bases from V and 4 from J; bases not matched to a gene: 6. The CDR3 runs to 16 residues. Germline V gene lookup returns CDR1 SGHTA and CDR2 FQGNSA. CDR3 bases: TGTGCCAGCAGCCCCCTGACTAGCGGGGGGGGAGAGACCCAGTACTTC. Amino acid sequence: CASSPLTSGGGETQYF.

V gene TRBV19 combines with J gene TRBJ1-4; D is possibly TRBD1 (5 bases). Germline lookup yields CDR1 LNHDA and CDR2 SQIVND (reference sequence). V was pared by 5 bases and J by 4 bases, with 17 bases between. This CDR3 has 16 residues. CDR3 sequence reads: CASSPTSGRSNEKLFF. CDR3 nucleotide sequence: TGTGCCAGTAGTCCAACCTCGGGACGGAGTAATGAAAAACTGTTTTTT.

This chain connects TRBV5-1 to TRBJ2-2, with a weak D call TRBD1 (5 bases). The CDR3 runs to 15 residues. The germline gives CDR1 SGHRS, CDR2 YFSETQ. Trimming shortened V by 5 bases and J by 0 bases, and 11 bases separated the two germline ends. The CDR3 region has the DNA TGCGCCAGCAGACGACAGCCGTCGAACACCGGGGAGCTGTTTTTT. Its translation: CASRRQPSNTGELFF.

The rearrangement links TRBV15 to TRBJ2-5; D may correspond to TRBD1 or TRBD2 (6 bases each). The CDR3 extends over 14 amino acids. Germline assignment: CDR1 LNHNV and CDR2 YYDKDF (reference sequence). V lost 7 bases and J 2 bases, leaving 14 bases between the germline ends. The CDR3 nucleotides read TGTGCCACCACCCAAGGGGGGCCTCAAGAGACCCAGTACTTC. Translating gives CATTQGGPQETQYF.

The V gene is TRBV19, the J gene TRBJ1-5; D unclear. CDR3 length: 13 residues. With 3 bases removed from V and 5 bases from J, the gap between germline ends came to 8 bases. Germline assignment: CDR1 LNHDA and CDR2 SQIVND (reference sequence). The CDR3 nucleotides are TGTGCCAGTAGTATCGAAGGTTATCAGCCCCAGCATTTT. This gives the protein CASSIEGYQPQHF. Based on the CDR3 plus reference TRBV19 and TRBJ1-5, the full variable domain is DGGITQSPKYLFRKEGQNVTLSCEQNLNHDAMYWYRQDPGQGLRLIYYSQIVNDFQKGDIAEGYSVSREKKESFPLTVTSAQKNPTAFYLCASSIEGYQPQHFGDGTRLSIL.

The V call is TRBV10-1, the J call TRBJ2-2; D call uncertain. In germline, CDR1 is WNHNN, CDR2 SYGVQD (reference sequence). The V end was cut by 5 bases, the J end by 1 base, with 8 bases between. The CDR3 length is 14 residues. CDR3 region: CASSRSQNTGELFF. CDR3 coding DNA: TGCGCCAGCAGTCGGTCCCAGAACACCGGGGAGCTGTTTTTT.

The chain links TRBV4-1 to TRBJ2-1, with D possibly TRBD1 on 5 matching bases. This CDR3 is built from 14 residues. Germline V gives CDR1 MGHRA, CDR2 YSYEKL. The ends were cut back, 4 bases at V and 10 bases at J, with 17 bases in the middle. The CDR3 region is CASSPRQGLWEQFF. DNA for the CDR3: TGCGCCAGCAGCCCCCGCCAGGGCCTATGGGAGCAGTTCTTC.

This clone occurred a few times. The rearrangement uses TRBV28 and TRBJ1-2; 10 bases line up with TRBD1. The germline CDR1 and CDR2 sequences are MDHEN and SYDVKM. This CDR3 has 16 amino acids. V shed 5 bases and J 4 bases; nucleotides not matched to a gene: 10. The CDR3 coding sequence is TGTGCCAGCAGTCCCACAAGGACAGGGGGGACCTATGGCTACACCTTC. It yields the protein CASSPTRTGGTYGYTF.

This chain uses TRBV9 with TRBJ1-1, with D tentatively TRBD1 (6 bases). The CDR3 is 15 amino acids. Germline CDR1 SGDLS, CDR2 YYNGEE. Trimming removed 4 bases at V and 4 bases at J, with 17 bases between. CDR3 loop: CASSFLPTGVTEAFF. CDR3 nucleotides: TGTGCCAGCAGCTTCCTTCCGACAGGCGTCACTGAAGCTTTCTTT.

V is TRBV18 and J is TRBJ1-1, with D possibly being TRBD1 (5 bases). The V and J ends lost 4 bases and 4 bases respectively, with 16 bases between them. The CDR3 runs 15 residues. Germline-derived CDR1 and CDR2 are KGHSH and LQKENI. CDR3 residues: CASSLTTDRGTEAFF. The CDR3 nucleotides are TGTGCCAGCTCACTAACTACCGACAGAGGCACTGAAGCTTTCTTT.